This is a list of T cell receptor beta chains from one sample in a study of shared clonotypes between healthy human individuals. This table comes from immunoSEQ multiplex PCR, and its TCRdb copy is limited to in-frame clones, with some not included. This table has 2 million or so clones, 95% appearing once. Sequencing input: naive CD4+ T cells sorted from blood. The receptor source for this set is a young man in good health. The CDR3 runs from the conserved cysteine through the conserved F or W. A D gene is named only where the DNA matches it firmly. Part of the rows lack a size; the others show once, few, many or a class for expanded clones.

V gene	clone size	J gene	CDR3 length	D gene	CDR3 DNA	CDR3 protein
TRBV27	NA	TRBJ2-5	13	NA	TGTGCCAGCAAGGTAGCGGCCCGAGAGACCCAGTACTTC	CASKVAARETQYF
TRBV7-2	NA	TRBJ1-4	16	TRBD1	TGTGCCAGCAGCTTGGAGGTCCGGGACAGCGGTGAAAAACTGTTTTTT	CASSLEVRDSGEKLFF
TRBV5-1	once	TRBJ2-1	15	TRBD1	TGCGCCAGCAGCTTAACAGGGGGCGCCCACAATGAGCAGTTCTTC	CASSLTGGAHNEQFF
TRBV10-3	NA	TRBJ2-3	15	TRBD2	TGTGCCATCAGTAGACTAGCGGGCGACACAGATACGCAGTATTTT	CAISRLAGDTDTQYF
TRBV7-9	NA	TRBJ1-3	14	NA	TGTGCCAGCAGCTTGAGGGACTCTGGAAACACCATATATTTT	CASSLRDSGNTIYF
TRBV6-1	NA	TRBJ2-7	15	NA	TGTGCCAGCAGTGAATCGCGCCAGATAACCTACGAGCAGTACTTC	CASSESRQITYEQYF
TRBV28	NA	TRBJ2-7	14	TRBD1	TGTGCCAGCACCGGTGGACAGGGGGCCTACGAGCAGTACTTC	CASTGGQGAYEQYF
TRBV7-2	once	TRBJ2-3	15	TRBD2	TGTGCCAGCAGCTTAGGGGGACTAGCCCTAGATACGCAGTATTTT	CASSLGGLALDTQYF
TRBV2	NA	TRBJ2-3	13	NA	TGTGCCAGCGAGAGGGACGTCCGCAATACGCAGTATTTT	CASERDVRNTQYF
TRBV19	NA	TRBJ1-2	13	NA	TGTGCCAGTAGTATCCGACTTGACTATGGCTACACCTTC	CASSIRLDYGYTF
TRBV20-1	once	TRBJ2-1	10	NA	TGCAGTGCTGTTAACAATGAGCAGTTCTTC	CSAVNNEQFF
TRBV7-9	NA	TRBJ2-5	17	TRBD1	TGTGCCAGCAGCTCAAGGGACAGGGGGCGTTTCCCAGAGACCCAGTACTTC	CASSSRDRGRFPETQYF
TRBV15	NA	TRBJ2-7	15	NA	TGTGCCACCAGCAGAGAAGGCGGGGTCTCCTACGAGCAGTACTTC	CATSREGGVSYEQYF
TRBV6-5	few	TRBJ2-7	15	TRBD2	TGTGCCAGCAGTTACTCATCGGGGGGCTCCTACGAGCAGTACTTC	CASSYSSGGSYEQYF
TRBV7-8	NA	TRBJ2-7	16	NA	TGTGCCAGCAGCTTAGTAATAGGCGGCACGCACTACGAGCAGTACTTC	CASSLVIGGTHYEQYF
TRBV30	NA	TRBJ2-2	17	NA	TGTGCCTGGAGTATTTCCCGGGACTCAGGGATCCAGGGGGAGCTGTTTTTT	CAWSISRDSGIQGELFF
TRBV7-2	NA	TRBJ2-3	17	NA	TGTGCCAGCAGCTTAGCGCTACTAGCAGGGGTAGGGGATACGCAGTATTTT	CASSLALLAGVGDTQYF
TRBV7-2	NA	TRBJ1-2	14	NA	TGTGCCAGCAGCTTAGATCGCTGGAACTATGGCTACACCTTC	CASSLDRWNYGYTF
TRBV27	once	TRBJ1-5	15	NA	TGTGCCAGCAGTTCTGAGGGTAGGAGCAATCAGCCCCAGCATTTT	CASSSEGRSNQPQHF
TRBV9	NA	TRBJ2-7	14	TRBD1	TGTGCCAGCAGCGCCGGGACAGGTGACTACGAGCAGTACTTC	CASSAGTGDYEQYF
TRBV6-1	NA	TRBJ2-7	14	TRBD1	TGTGCCAGCAGTGGATGGGACAGGGTCTACGAGCAGTACTTC	CASSGWDRVYEQYF
TRBV18	NA	TRBJ1-5	13	TRBD1	TGTGCCAGCTCACCATCGGGACAGTTAGCCCAGCATTTT	CASSPSGQLAQHF
TRBV30	NA	TRBJ2-5	15	TRBD1	TGTGCCTGGAACCTTGGACAGGGGGCACAAGAGACCCAGTACTTC	CAWNLGQGAQETQYF
TRBV9	once	TRBJ1-1	15	TRBD1	TGTGCCAGCAGCGGGTATCCGGGACAGGAGATTGAAGCTTTCTTT	CASSGYPGQEIEAFF
TRBV11-2	NA	TRBJ2-5	16	NA	TGTGCCAGCAGCTTAACCCCGAGGGCCATCCAAGAGACCCAGTACTTC	CASSLTPRAIQETQYF
TRBV30	NA	TRBJ1-5	14	NA	TGTGCCTGGAGTGTACTGGGTTTTCGTCAGCCCCAGCATTTT	CAWSVLGFRQPQHF
TRBV19	NA	TRBJ1-2	14	NA	TGTGCCAGTAGTCGAGGGGAAGGGGACTATGGCTACACCTTC	CASSRGEGDYGYTF
TRBV25-1	NA	TRBJ2-2	13	NA	TGTGCCAGCAGTGAATTAGGTTTCGGGGAGCTGTTTTTT	CASSELGFGELFF
TRBV6-1	NA	TRBJ2-5	14	NA	TGTGCCAGCATAGTCGGCGGAGCACAAGAGACCCAGTACTTC	CASIVGGAQETQYF
TRBV5-1	once	TRBJ2-1	15	NA	TGCGCCAGCAGCTTGAATGGGGATCCCTACAATGAGCAGTTCTTC	CASSLNGDPYNEQFF
TRBV7-9	NA	TRBJ1-4	15	NA	TGTGCCAGCAGCTCGACAGCGCCAACTAATGAAAAACTGTTTTTT	CASSSTAPTNEKLFF
TRBV6-6	NA	TRBJ2-7	14	NA	TGTGCCAGCAGTTACCCCCCGGCGGGCTCCGAGCAGTACTTC	CASSYPPAGSEQYF
TRBV5-1	NA	TRBJ2-1	16	NA	TGCGCCAGCAGCTTGGCAGTTACCGGGGGAATGGATGAGCAGTTCTTC	CASSLAVTGGMDEQFF
TRBV4-3	NA	TRBJ1-2	16	NA	TGCGCCAGCAGCCAAGATGGCGGAAAAGGATACCATGGCTACACCTTC	CASSQDGGKGYHGYTF
TRBV7-7	NA	TRBJ2-5	16	TRBD1	TGTGCTAGCAGCTTAGACGGTGGCAGGGGGCGTCAGACCCAGTACTTC	CASSLDGGRGRQTQYF
TRBV9	NA	TRBJ2-5	15	NA	TGTGCCAGCAGCGTAGGGGTTGGTGGGCGTGAGACCCAGTACTTC	CASSVGVGGRETQYF
TRBV2	NA	TRBJ2-7	14	TRBD2	TGTGCCAGCAAAACCGGGACTAGCGTCTACGAGCAGTACTTC	CASKTGTSVYEQYF